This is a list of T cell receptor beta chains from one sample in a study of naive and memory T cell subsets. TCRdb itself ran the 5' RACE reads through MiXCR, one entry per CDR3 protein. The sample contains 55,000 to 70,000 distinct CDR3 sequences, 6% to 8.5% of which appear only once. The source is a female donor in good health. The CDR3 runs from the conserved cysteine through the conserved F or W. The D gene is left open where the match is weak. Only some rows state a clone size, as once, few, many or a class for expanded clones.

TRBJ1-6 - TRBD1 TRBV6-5 CASRPDRGASNSPLHF TGTGCCAGCAGACCCGACAGGGGGGCCTCGAATTCACCCCTCCACTTT
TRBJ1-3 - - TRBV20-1 CSASPGRRNTIYF TGCAGTGCTAGTCCGGGACGGAGAAACACCATATATTTT
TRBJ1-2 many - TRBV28 CASSRYGYTF TGTGCCAGCAGCCGCTATGGCTACACCTTC
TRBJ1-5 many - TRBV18 CASSIAGNQPQHF TGTGCCAGCTCTATAGCAGGGAATCAGCCCCAGCATTTT
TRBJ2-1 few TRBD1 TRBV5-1 CASSPTGVRYNEQFF TGCGCCAGCAGTCCCACAGGGGTTCGCTACAATGAGCAGTTCTTC
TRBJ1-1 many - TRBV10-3 CAIRASGGEAFF TGTGCCATCAGAGCATCGGGGGGTGAAGCTTTCTTT
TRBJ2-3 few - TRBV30 CAWRSGLGTDTQYF TGTGCCTGGAGATCAGGGCTAGGCACAGATACGCAGTATTTT
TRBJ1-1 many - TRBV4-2 CASSQGAREVSEAFF TGTGCCAGCAGCCAAGGTGCTCGGGAGGTCTCTGAAGCTTTCTTT
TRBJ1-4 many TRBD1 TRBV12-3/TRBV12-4 CASRRQGAAEKLFF TGTGCCAGCAGAAGACAGGGGGCCGCTGAAAAACTGTTTTTT
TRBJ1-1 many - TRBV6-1 CASSETGYPSTEAFF TGTGCCAGCAGTGAAACTGGGTATCCCAGCACTGAAGCTTTCTTT
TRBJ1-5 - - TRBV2 CASSAGGISNQPQHF TGTGCCAGCAGCGCCGGAGGCATTAGCAATCAGCCCCAGCATTTT
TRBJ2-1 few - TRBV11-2 CASSRVGGRSSYNEQFF TGTGCCAGCAGCCGGGTCGGGGGCCGTAGCTCCTACAATGAGCAGTTCTTC
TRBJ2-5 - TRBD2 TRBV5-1 CASSPVAGGDETQYF TGCGCCAGCAGCCCCGTAGCGGGGGGTGACGAGACCCAGTACTTC
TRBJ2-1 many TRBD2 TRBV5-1 CASSFSSGSYNEQFF TGCGCCAGCAGCTTCTCTAGCGGGTCCTACAATGAGCAGTTCTTC
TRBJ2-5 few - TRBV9 CASSVTGSPVETQYF TGTGCCAGCAGCGTAACGGGCAGCCCGGTCGAGACCCAGTACTTC
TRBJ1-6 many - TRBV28 CASDGERSYNSPLHF TGTGCCAGCGACGGGGAGAGGTCCTATAATTCACCCCTCCACTTT
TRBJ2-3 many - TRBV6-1 CASSLRGTTDTQYF TGTGCCAGCAGTCTTCGGGGGACCACAGATACGCAGTATTTT
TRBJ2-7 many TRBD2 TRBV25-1 CASSETAGSYEQYF TGTGCCAGCAGTGAAACAGCGGGGTCCTACGAGCAGTACTTC
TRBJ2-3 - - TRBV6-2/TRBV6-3 CASSYSKRDTQYF TGTGCCAGCAGTTACTCTAAAAGAGATACGCAGTATTTT
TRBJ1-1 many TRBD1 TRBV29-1 CSVNRQGSEAFF TGCAGCGTAAACAGACAGGGCTCTGAAGCTTTCTTT
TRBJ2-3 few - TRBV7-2 CASSRRAGLDTQYF TGTGCCAGCAGCCGCCGCGCGGGGTTGGATACGCAGTATTTT
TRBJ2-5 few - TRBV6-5 CASSNDILQETQYF TGTGCCAGCAGCAATGACATACTCCAAGAGACCCAGTACTTC
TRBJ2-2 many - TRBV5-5 CASSLWVDGELFF TGTGCCAGCAGCTTGTGGGTTGACGGGGAGCTGTTTTTT
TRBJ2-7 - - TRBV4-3 CASSQGVASSYEQYF TGCGCCAGCAGCCAAGGGGTGGCTAGCTCCTACGAGCAGTACTTC
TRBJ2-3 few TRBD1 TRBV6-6 CASSWDRRTDTQYF TGTGCCAGCAGTTGGGACAGGCGCACAGATACGCAGTATTTT
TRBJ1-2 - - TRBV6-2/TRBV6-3 CASSYSGRGLYGYTF TGTGCCAGCAGTTACTCCGGACGGGGACTTTATGGCTACACCTTC
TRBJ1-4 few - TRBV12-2 CASRYTGTRKTNEKLFF TGTGCAAGTCGCTACACCGGGACGAGAAAGACTAATGAAAAACTGTTTTTT
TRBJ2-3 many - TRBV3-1 CASSRTGHTDTQYF TGTGCCAGCAGCCGAACAGGGCACACAGATACGCAGTATTTT
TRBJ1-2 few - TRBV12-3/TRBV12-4 CASSFITGLLGYTF TGTGCCAGCAGTTTCATCACCGGGCTTTTGGGCTACACCTTC
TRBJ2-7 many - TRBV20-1 CSARGYHYEQYF TGCAGTGCTAGAGGGTACCACTACGAGCAGTACTTC
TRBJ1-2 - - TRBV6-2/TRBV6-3 CASSYGVEYGYTF TGTGCCAGCAGTTACGGGGTGGAGTATGGCTACACCTTC
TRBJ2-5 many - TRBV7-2 CASSLIRAPKETQYF TGTGCCAGCAGCTTAATTAGGGCCCCGAAGGAGACCCAGTACTTC
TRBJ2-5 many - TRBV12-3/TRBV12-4 CASSVPDSQETQYF TGTGCCAGCAGCGTTCCCGACTCACAAGAGACCCAGTACTTC
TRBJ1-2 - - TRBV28 CASSLKGGYGYTF TGTGCCAGCAGTTTAAAGGGGGGGTATGGCTACACCTTC
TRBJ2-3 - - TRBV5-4 CASSPSGGMELTDTQYF TGTGCCAGCAGCCCCTCCGGGGGCATGGAGTTGACAGATACGCAGTATTTT
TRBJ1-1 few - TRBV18 CASSPPTEYRLSTEAFF TGTGCCAGCTCACCACCGACCGAGTATCGGTTGAGCACTGAAGCTTTCTTT
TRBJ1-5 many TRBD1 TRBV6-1 CASSETGGNQPQHF TGTGCCAGCAGCGAGACAGGGGGTAATCAGCCCCAGCATTTT
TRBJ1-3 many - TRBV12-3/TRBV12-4 CASSSTRRSGNTIYF TGTGCCAGCAGTAGCACCCGGCGGTCCGGAAACACCATATATTTT
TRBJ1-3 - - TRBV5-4 CASSLDSSGNTIYF TGTGCCAGCAGCCTGGACAGCTCTGGAAACACCATATATTTT
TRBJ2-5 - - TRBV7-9 CASSPARGRGNQETQYF TGTGCCAGCAGCCCGGCTAGGGGACGGGGCAACCAAGAGACCCAGTACTTC